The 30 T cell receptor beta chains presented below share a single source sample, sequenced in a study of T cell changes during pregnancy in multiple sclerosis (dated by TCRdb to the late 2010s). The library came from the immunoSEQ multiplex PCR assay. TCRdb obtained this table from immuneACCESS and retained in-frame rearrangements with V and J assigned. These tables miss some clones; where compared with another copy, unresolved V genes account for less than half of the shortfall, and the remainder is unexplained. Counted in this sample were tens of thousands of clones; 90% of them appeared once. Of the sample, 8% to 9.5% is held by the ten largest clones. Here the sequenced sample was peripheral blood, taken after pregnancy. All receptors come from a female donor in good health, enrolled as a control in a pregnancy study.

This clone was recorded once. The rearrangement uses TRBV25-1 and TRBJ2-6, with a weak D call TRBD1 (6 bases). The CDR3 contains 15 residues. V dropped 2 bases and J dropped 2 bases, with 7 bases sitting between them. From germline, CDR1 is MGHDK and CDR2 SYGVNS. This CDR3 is CASSEQGTGANVLTF. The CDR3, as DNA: TGTGCCAGCAGTGAACAGGGGACTGGGGCCAACGTCCTGACTTTC. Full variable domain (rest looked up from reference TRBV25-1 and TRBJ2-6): EADIYQTPRYLVIGTGKKITLECSQTMGHDKMYWYQQDPGMELHLIHYSYGVNSTEKGDLSSESTVSRIRTEHFPLTLESARPSHTSQYLCASSEQGTGANVLTFGAGSRLTVL.

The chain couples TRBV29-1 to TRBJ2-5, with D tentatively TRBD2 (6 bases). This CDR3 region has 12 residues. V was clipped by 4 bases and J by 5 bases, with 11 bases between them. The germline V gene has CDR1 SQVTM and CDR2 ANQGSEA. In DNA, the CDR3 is TGCAGCGTTGGCCTGACTAGGGAGACCCAGTACTTC. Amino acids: CSVGLTRETQYF.

CDR3 nucleotide sequence: TGTGCCAGCAGCTTAGGGTGGACAGGGGAGCCCTACGAGCAGTACTTC. Amino acids: CASSLGWTGEPYEQYF. The V gene is TRBV7-8, the J gene TRBJ2-7; 9 nucleotides agree with TRBD1. The CDR3 is 16 residues long. Unmatched junction bases numbered 6, after V lost 1 base and J lost 2 bases. Germline assignment: CDR1 SGHVS and CDR2 FQNEAQ. The full variable domain, with the rest looked up from reference TRBV7-8 and TRBJ2-7, is GAGVSQSPRYKVAKRGQDVALRCDPISGHVSLFWYQQALGQGPEFLTYFQNEAQLDKSGLPSDRFFAERPEGSVSTLKIQRTQQEDSAVYLCASSLGWTGEPYEQYFGPGTRLTVT.

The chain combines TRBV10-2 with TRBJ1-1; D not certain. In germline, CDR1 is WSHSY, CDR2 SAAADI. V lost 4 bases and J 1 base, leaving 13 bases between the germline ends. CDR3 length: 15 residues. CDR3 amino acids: CASSAHGWANTEAFF. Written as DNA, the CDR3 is TGCGCCAGCAGTGCGCATGGGTGGGCGAACACTGAAGCTTTCTTT.

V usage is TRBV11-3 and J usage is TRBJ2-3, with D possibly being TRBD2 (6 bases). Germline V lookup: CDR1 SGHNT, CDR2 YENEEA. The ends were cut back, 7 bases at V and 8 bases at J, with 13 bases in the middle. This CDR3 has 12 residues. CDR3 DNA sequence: TGTGCCAGCACCGGGAACGGGGGTACGCAGTATTTT. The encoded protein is CASTGNGGTQYF.

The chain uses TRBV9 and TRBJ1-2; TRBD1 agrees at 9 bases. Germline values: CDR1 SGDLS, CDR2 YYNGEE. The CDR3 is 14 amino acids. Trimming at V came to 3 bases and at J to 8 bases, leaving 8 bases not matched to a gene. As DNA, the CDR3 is TGTGCCAGCAGCGAAGGACAGGGGTGGGGGGGCTACACCTTC. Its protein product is CASSEGQGWGGYTF.

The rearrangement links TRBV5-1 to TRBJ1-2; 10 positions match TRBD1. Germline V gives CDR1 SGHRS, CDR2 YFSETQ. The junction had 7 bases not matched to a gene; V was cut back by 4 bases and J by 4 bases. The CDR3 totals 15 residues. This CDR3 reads CASSEATGGGYGYTF. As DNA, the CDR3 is TGCGCCAGCAGCGAGGCGACAGGGGGCGGCTATGGCTACACCTTC.

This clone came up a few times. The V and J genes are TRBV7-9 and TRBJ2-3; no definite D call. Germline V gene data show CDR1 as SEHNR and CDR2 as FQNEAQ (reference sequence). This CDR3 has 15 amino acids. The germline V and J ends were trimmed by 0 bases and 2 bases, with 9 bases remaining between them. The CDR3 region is CASSLAGSSTDTQYF. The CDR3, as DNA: TGTGCCAGCAGCTTAGCGGGCTCCTCCACAGATACGCAGTATTTT.

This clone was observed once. The CDR3 nucleotides read TGTGCCAGCAGCTCCGGGACAGACTATGGCTACACCTTC. Amino acid sequence: CASSSGTDYGYTF. The chain couples TRBV5-4 to TRBJ1-2; 7 nucleotides align to TRBD1. The CDR3 consists of 13 residues. Germline-derived CDR1 and CDR2 are SGHNT and YYREEE (reference sequence). J lost 3 bases, V lost 3 bases, and 2 bases had no gene match. Full variable domain (outside the CDR3, taken from reference TRBV5-4 and TRBJ1-2): ETGVTQSPTHLIKTRGQQVTLRCSSQSGHNTVSWYQQALGQGPQFIFQYYREEENGRGNFPPRFSGLQFPNYSSELNVNALELDDSALYLCASSSGTDYGYTFGSGTRLTVV.

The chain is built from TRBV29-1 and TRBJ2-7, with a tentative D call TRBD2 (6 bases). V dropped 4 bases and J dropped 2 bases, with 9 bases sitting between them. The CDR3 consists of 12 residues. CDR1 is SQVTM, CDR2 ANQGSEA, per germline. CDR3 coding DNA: TGCAGCGTTGCCTCGGGGGCCTACGAGCAGTACTTC. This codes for CSVASGAYEQYF.

The CDR3: CASSPGQDPPWAQYF. DNA of the CDR3: TGTGCCAGTAGTCCTGGACAGGACCCCCCGTGGGCCCAGTACTTC. The chain employs TRBV19 and TRBJ2-5, with 7 positions matching TRBD1. J was trimmed by 9 bases and V by 5 bases; bases with no gene match: 15. Germline V gene sequence: CDR1 LNHDA, CDR2 SQIVND (reference sequence). The CDR3 sequence is 15 residues long.

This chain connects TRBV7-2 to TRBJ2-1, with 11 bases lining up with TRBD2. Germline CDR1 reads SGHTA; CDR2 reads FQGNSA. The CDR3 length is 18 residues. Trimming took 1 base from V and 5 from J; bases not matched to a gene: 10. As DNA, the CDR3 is TGTGCCAGCAGCTTAGTAGTCCTAGCGGGGGGACCAAACAATGAGCAGTTCTTC. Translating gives CASSLVVLAGGPNNEQFF.

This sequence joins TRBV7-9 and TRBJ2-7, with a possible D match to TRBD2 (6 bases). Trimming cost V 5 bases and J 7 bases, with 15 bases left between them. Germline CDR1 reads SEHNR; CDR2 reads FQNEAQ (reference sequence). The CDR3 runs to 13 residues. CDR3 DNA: TGTGCCAGCAGCCCGGGTAGCGGATGGGAGCAGTACTTC. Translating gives CASSPGSGWEQYF.

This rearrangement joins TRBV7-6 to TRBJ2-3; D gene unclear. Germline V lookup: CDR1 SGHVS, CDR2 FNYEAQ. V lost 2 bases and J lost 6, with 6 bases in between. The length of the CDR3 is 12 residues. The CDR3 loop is CASSLPPDTQYF. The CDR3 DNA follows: TGTGCCAGCAGCTTACCCCCGGATACGCAGTATTTT.

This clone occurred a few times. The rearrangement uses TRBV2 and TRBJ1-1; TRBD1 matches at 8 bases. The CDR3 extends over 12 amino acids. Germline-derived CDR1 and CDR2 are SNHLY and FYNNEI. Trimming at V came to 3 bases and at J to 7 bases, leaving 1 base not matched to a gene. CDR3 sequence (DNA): TGTGCCAGCAGTGACAGGGGGCTTGAAGCTTTCTTT. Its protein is CASSDRGLEAFF.

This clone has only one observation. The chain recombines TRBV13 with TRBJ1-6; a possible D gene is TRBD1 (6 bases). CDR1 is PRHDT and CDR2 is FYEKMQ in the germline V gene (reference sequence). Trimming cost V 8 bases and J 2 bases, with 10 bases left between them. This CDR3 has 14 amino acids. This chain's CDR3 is CASSGAAYNSPLHF. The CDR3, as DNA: TGTGCCAGCTCAGGGGCGGCCTATAATTCACCCCTCCACTTT.

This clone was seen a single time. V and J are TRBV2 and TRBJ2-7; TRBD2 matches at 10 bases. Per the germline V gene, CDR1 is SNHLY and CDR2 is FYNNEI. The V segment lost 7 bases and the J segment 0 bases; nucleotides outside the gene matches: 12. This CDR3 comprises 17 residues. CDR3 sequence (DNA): TGTGCCAGCACTGAGAGTGGGACTAGCGTCGACTCCTACGAGCAGTACTTC. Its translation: CASTESGTSVDSYEQYF.

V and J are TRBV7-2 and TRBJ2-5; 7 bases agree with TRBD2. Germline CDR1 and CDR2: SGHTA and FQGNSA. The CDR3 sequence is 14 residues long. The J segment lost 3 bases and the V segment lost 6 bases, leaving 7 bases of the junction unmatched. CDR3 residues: CASSSSGLKETQYF. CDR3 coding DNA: TGTGCCAGCAGTTCTAGCGGACTGAAAGAGACCCAGTACTTC.

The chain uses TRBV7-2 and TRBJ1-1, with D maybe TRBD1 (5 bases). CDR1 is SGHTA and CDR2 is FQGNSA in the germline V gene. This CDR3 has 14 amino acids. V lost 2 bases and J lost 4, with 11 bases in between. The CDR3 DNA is TGTGCCAGCAGCTTATATGGGGCGTCCACTGAAGCTTTCTTT. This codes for CASSLYGASTEAFF.

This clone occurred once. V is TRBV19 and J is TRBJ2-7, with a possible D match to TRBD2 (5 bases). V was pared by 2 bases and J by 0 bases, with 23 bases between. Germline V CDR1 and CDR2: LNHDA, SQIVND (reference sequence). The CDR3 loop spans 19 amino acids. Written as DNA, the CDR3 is TGTGCCAGTAGTATACGGCCGGGCGGCCTAGCTTTCAGCTCCTACGAGCAGTACTTC. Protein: CASSIRPGGLAFSSYEQYF.

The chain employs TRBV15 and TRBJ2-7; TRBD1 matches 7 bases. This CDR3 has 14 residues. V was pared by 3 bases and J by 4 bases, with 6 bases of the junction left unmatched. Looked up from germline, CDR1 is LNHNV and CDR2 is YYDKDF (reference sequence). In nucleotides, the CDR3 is TGTGCCACCAGCAGGCCGACAGGGCTATACGAGCAGTACTTC. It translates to CATSRPTGLYEQYF. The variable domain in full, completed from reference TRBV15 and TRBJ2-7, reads DAMVIQNPRYQVTQFGKPVTLSCSQTLNHNVMYWYQQKSSQAPKLLFHYYDKDFNNEADTPDNFQSRRPNTSFCFLDIRSPGLGDTAMYLCATSRPTGLYEQYFGPGTRLTVT.

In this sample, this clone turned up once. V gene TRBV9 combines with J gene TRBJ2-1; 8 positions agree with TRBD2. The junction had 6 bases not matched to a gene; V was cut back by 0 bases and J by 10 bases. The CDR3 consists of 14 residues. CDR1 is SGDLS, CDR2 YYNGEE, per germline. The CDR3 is CASSVGLAGDEQFF. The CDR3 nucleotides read TGTGCCAGCAGCGTAGGGCTAGCGGGTGACGAGCAGTTCTTC.

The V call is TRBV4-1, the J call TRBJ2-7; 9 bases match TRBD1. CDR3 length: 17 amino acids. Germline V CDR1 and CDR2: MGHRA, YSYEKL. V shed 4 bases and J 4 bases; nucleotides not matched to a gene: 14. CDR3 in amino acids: CASSPFSRTGVYYEQYF. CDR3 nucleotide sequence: TGCGCCAGCAGCCCCTTTTCTAGGACAGGGGTCTATTACGAGCAGTACTTC.

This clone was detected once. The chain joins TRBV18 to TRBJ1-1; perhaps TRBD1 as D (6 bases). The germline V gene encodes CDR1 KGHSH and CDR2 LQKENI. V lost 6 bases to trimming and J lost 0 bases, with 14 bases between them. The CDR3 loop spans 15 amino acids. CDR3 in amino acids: CASSLGRGMNTEAFF. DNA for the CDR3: TGTGCCAGCTCCCTTGGTAGGGGGATGAACACTGAAGCTTTCTTT.

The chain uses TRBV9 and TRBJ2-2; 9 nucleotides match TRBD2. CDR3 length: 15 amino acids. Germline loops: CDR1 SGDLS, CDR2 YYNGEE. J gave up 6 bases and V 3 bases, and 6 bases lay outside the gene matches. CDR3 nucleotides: TGTGCCAGCAGCGGCCGCGGGGGGGCCTCCGGGGAGCTGTTTTTT. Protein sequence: CASSGRGGASGELFF.

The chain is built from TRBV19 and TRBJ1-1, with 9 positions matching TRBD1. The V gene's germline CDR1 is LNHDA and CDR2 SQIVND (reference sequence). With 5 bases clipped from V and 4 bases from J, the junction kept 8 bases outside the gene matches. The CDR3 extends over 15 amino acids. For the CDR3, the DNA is TGTGCCAGTAGTTCACAGGGGGCAGTTGCCACTGAAGCTTTCTTT. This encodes CASSSQGAVATEAFF.

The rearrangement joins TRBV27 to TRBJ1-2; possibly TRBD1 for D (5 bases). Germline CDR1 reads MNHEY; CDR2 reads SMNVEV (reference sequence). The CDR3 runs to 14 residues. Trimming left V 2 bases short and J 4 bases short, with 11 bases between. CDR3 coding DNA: TGTGCCAGCAGTTTAGGGGAGGGGAGCTATGGCTACACCTTC. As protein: CASSLGEGSYGYTF.

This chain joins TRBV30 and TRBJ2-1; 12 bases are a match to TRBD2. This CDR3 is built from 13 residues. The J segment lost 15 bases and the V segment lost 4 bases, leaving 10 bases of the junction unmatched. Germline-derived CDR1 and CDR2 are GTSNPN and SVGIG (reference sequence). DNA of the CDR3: TGTGCCTGGACTACCGGACTAGCGGGGTTTGGGTTCTTC. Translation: CAWTTGLAGFGFF.

CDR3 sequence reads: CASSLGQGIDEEQFF. The CDR3 DNA follows: TGTGCCAGCAGCCTGGGACAGGGGATAGATGAGGAGCAGTTCTTC. The V gene is TRBV13, the J gene TRBJ2-1, with 10 bases that match TRBD1. From germline, CDR1 is PRHDT and CDR2 FYEKMQ (reference sequence). V was clipped by 5 bases and J by 10 bases; unmatched bases: 11. The CDR3 is 15 residues long.

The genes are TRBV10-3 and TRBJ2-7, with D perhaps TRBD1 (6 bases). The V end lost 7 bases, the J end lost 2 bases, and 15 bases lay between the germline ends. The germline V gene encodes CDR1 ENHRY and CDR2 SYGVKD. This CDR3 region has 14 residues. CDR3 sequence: CAITSPGETYEQYF. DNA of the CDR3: TGTGCCATCACGAGCCCAGGGGAGACCTACGAGCAGTACTTC.